There are many counts of the clone carrying this TCR beta chain. The antigen remains unidentified. The sample originates from a study of T cell repertoires in cytomegalovirus infection. At the level of the study: The public TCR beta signatures pointed to both CMV infection and matching HLA type. Study-level results: Clonotype analysis showed dominance of the ex vivo response by HLA-C-restricted CMV-specific TCR beta clonotypes. Based on cumulative public TCR beta family frequency, carriers of CMV plus the relevant HLA were identified.

Each CDR3 protein gets one entry after TCRdb re-called the reads with MiXCR. The repertoire holds 300,000 to 450,000 distinct CDR3 sequences, with 15% to 20% as singletons. The CDR3 length is 12 residues. With 3 bases removed from V and 4 bases from J, the gap between germline ends came to 3 bases. CDR1 MDHEN and CDR2 SYDVKM come from the germline V gene. V usage is TRBV28 and J usage is TRBJ2-2; D is ambiguous. The specimen sequenced was PBMCs. The receptor was derived from a human donor in good health (CMV status not recorded). Some clones in this sample may be carry-over from other donors' samples. This CDR3 reads CASSFRTGELFF. Written as DNA, the CDR3 is TGTGCCAGCAGTTTTCGCACCGGGGAGCTGTTTTTT.